The 22 T cell receptor beta chains in this list originate from one sample, sequenced in a study of OX40 agonist ivuxolimab in advanced cancers. Generated by immunoSEQ multiplex PCR, the TCRdb table keeps only in-frame clones and is missing some. Altogether just under 65,000 clones are present, about 90% being singletons, with the ten largest covering less than 6%. Material: CD4+ or CD8+ T cells sorted from blood, obtained in a trial of the OX40 agonist ivuxolimab. The receptors were gathered from an adult with an advanced solid tumor such as melanoma, head and neck, liver or kidney cancer.

This clone has just one count. The gene calls are TRBV6-6 and TRBJ1-5; D may be TRBD1 (6 bases). V lost 4 bases, J lost 5 bases, and 12 bases lay in between. Germline CDR1 is MNHNY and CDR2 is SVGAGI (reference sequence). The CDR3 covers 14 residues. Written as DNA, the CDR3 is TGTGCCAGCAGTTCACAGGGAGATCATCAGCCCCAGCATTTT. Translated, it gives CASSSQGDHQPQHF.

This clone appeared once. The rearrangement uses TRBV9 and TRBJ2-7, with D perhaps matching TRBD2 (5 bases). The CDR3 spans 11 residues. In germline, CDR1 is SGDLS, CDR2 YYNGEE. V shed 3 bases and J shed 6 bases, with 7 bases lying between them. Here the CDR3 reads CASSAGGEQYF. The CDR3 DNA reads TGTGCCAGCAGCGCCGGAGGCGAGCAGTACTTC.

V gene TRBV4-1 combines with J gene TRBJ2-3; 7 bases agree with TRBD2. Germline V gives CDR1 MGHRA, CDR2 YSYEKL. This CDR3 is 17 amino acids long. V dropped 1 base and J dropped 3; count of bases not matched to a gene: 10. The CDR3 here is CASSQVGRERRTDTQYF. The CDR3 DNA follows: TGCGCCAGCAGCCAAGTCGGGCGGGAGAGGAGGACAGATACGCAGTATTTT.

The gene calls are TRBV7-6 and TRBJ2-1; 8 bases match TRBD1. The CDR3 loop spans 14 amino acids. V gave up 2 bases and J gave up 4 bases; unmatched junction bases: 1. Germline V gives CDR1 SGHVS, CDR2 FNYEAQ. This chain's CDR3 is CASSLRTGYNEQFF. As DNA, the CDR3 is TGTGCCAGCAGCTTACGGACAGGGTACAATGAGCAGTTCTTC.

The chain combines TRBV15 with TRBJ1-1; perhaps TRBD1 as D (5 bases). The germline CDR1 and CDR2 sequences are LNHNV and YYDKDF (reference sequence). V shed 3 bases and J shed 11 bases, with 13 bases lying between them. CDR3 length: 12 amino acids. Written as DNA, the CDR3 is TGTGCCACCAGCAGTTTACAGGAGCATGCTTTCTTT. This codes for CATSSLQEHAFF. Supplemented by reference TRBV15 and TRBJ1-1, the full variable domain reads DAMVIQNPRYQVTQFGKPVTLSCSQTLNHNVMYWYQQKSSQAPKLLFHYYDKDFNNEADTPDNFQSRRPNTSFCFLDIRSPGLGDTAMYLCATSSLQEHAFFGQGTRLTVV.

The rearrangement uses TRBV6-1 and TRBJ1-4; D possibly corresponds to TRBD1 (6 bases). The CDR3 length is 13 residues. V shed 6 bases and J shed 8 bases, with 13 bases lying between them. CDR1 is MNHNS, CDR2 SASEGT, per germline. The CDR3 region has the DNA TGTGCCAGCAGAAGACAGCAGGGGGAAAAACTGTTTTTT. Amino acids: CASRRQQGEKLFF.

The chain employs TRBV30 and TRBJ1-5, with no clear D. Germline V lookup: CDR1 GTSNPN, CDR2 SVGIG (reference sequence). The CDR3 is made up of 14 amino acids. Trimming left V 3 bases short and J 1 base short, with 10 bases between. For the CDR3, the DNA is TGTGCCTGGAGCTTGGGAGACAGCAATCAGCCCCAGCATTTT. This gives the protein CAWSLGDSNQPQHF.

The gene calls are TRBV27 and TRBJ2-1; 9 bases align to TRBD1. The CDR3 is 17 amino acids. The trim removed 5 bases at V and 4 bases at J, leaving 12 bases unmatched. The germline gives CDR1 MNHEY, CDR2 SMNVEV (reference sequence). As DNA, the CDR3 is TGTGCCAGCAGTCAAGAGGGGGACAGGGAGCCTTACAATGAGCAGTTCTTC. Protein product: CASSQEGDREPYNEQFF.

The chain recombines TRBV11-2 with TRBJ2-5; D may be TRBD1 (6 bases). Trimming left V 5 bases short and J 5 bases short, with 12 bases between. The germline V gene encodes CDR1 SGHAT and CDR2 FQNNGV. CDR3 length equals 13 residues. CDR3 region: CASSTQGPETQYF. The CDR3 DNA sequence: TGTGCCAGCAGCACACAGGGCCCCGAGACCCAGTACTTC.

The gene calls are TRBV18 and TRBJ1-4; 11 bases are shared with TRBD1. This CDR3 region has 15 residues. Germline CDR1 reads KGHSH; CDR2 reads LQKENI. The junction had 5 bases not matched to a gene; V was cut back by 6 bases and J by 5 bases. The DNA for the CDR3 is TGTGCCAGCTCGCGGACAGGGGGCGAGAATGAAAAACTGTTTTTT. It is translated as CASSRTGGENEKLFF.

This chain connects TRBV5-1 to TRBJ2-7, with 10 bases identical to TRBD2. Germline V gene data show CDR1 as SGHRS and CDR2 as YFSETQ. V lost 4 bases, J lost 1 base, and 20 bases stayed unmatched. This CDR3 is 20 amino acids long. CDR3 region: CASSLNPLSSGSVSSYEQYF. DNA of the CDR3: TGCGCCAGCAGCCTTAACCCCCTTTCTAGCGGGAGCGTTTCATCCTACGAGCAGTACTTC. The full variable domain, in which reference TRBV5-1 and TRBJ2-7 provide the parts outside the CDR3, is KAGVTQTPRYLIKTRGQQVTLSCSPISGHRSVSWYQQTPGQGLQFLFEYFSETQRNKGNFPGRFSGRQFSNSRSEMNVSTLELGDSALYLCASSLNPLSSGSVSSYEQYFGPGTRLTVT.

This chain links TRBV19 with TRBJ2-5; perhaps D is TRBD1 or TRBD2 (5 bases each). CDR1 and CDR2 (germline): LNHDA, SQIVND (reference sequence). Trimming removed 6 bases at V and 0 bases at J, with 14 bases between. The CDR3 is made up of 15 amino acids. The CDR3: CASSPQGAHQETQYF. The CDR3 DNA sequence: TGTGCCAGTAGCCCCCAGGGAGCGCACCAAGAGACCCAGTACTTC.

The rearrangement joins TRBV7-9 to TRBJ2-2; TRBD1 is a possible D gene (6 bases). V lost 5 bases and J 6 bases, leaving 10 bases between the germline ends. CDR1 and CDR2 from the germline V gene are SEHNR and FQNEAQ (reference sequence). The CDR3 extends over 13 amino acids. DNA for the CDR3: TGTGCCAGCAGCCTCACAGGGTCCGGGGAGCTGTTTTTT. Its translation: CASSLTGSGELFF. The full variable domain, its missing parts supplied by reference TRBV7-9 and TRBJ2-2, is DTGVSQNPRHKITKRGQNVTFRCDPISEHNRLYWYRQTLGQGPEFLTYFQNEAQLEKSRLLSDRFSAERPKGSFSTLEIQRTEQGDSAMYLCASSLTGSGELFFGEGSRLTVL.

This chain uses TRBV4-2 with TRBJ1-5; 7 bases agree with TRBD1. V lost 0 bases and J lost 4; bases outside the gene matches: 9. CDR1 and CDR2 (germline): LGHNA, YNFKEQ. There are 17 residues in the CDR3. Here the CDR3 DNA reads TGTGCCAGCAGCCAAGAGGCCCCGGGACAGAGAAATCAGCCCCAGCATTTT. Amino acid sequence: CASSQEAPGQRNQPQHF.

The chain has TRBV7-9 and TRBJ1-2; D is undetermined. Germline CDR1 SEHNR, CDR2 FQNEAQ (reference sequence). Trimming pared 2 bases from V and 8 bases from J, leaving 24 bases between. The CDR3 is 17 residues long. Here the CDR3 reads CASSLPQTTQPAAGYTF. For the CDR3, the DNA is TGTGCCAGCAGCTTACCACAGACGACGCAACCGGCGGCCGGCTACACCTTC.

CDR3 amino acids: CASGGGEQFF. DNA for the CDR3: TGTGCCAGCGGGGGGGGTGAGCAGTTCTTC. This chain uses TRBV7-8 with TRBJ2-1; the match to TRBD2 covers 7 bases. Germline V CDR1 and CDR2: SGHVS, FQNEAQ. V shed 8 bases and J 9 bases; nucleotides not matched to a gene: 1. CDR3 size: 10 residues.

The chain carries TRBV5-4 and TRBJ1-3; no reliable D call. Germline-derived CDR1 and CDR2 are SGHNT and YYREEE (reference sequence). V was shortened by 0 bases and J by 0 bases, with 7 bases between the two germline ends. The CDR3 has 15 residues. In DNA form, the CDR3 reads TGTGCCAGCAGCTTGGGACCGAGCTCTGGAAACACCATATATTTT. It encodes CASSLGPSSGNTIYF. Drawing the rest from reference TRBV5-4 and TRBJ1-3, the complete variable domain is ETGVTQSPTHLIKTRGQQVTLRCSSQSGHNTVSWYQQALGQGPQFIFQYYREEENGRGNFPPRFSGLQFPNYSSELNVNALELDDSALYLCASSLGPSSGNTIYFGEGSWLTVV.

The V and J genes are TRBV6-4 and TRBJ2-3; 9 bases fit TRBD2. The ends lost 2 bases at V and 6 bases at J; junction bases unmatched: 6. The CDR3 is made up of 15 amino acids. Germline V gene sequence: CDR1 MRHNA, CDR2 SNTAGT. The chain's CDR3 is CASSDGVAGVDTQYF. CDR3 coding DNA: TGTGCCAGCAGTGACGGGGTAGCGGGAGTGGATACGCAGTATTTT.

The V and J genes are TRBV25-1 and TRBJ2-3; 8 positions agree with TRBD2. Germline-derived CDR1 and CDR2 are MGHDK and SYGVNS. The V and J ends lost 5 bases and 4 bases, in that order; junction bases with no gene match: 5. This CDR3 has 14 residues. The CDR3 coding sequence is TGTGCCAGCAGTACCGGGGGGGGCTCAGATACGCAGTATTTT. Its protein product is CASSTGGGSDTQYF.

CDR3 in amino acids: CSSTLDPGYNEQFF. CDR3 bases: TGCAGCTCTACTTTGGACCCGGGTTACAATGAGCAGTTCTTC. The chain combines TRBV29-1 with TRBJ2-1; D remains unclear. V dropped 8 bases and J dropped 4 bases, with 18 bases sitting between them. The CDR3 consists of 14 residues. Germline CDR1 SQVTM, CDR2 ANQGSEA.

This clone was counted once. This rearrangement joins TRBV28 to TRBJ1-2; D is perhaps TRBD1 (5 bases). Per germline, CDR1 MDHEN and CDR2 SYDVKM. V lost 3 bases and J lost 2, with 10 bases in between. The length of the CDR3 is 14 residues. The CDR3 loop is CASSFSGGNYGYTF. The CDR3 DNA reads as TGTGCCAGCAGTTTTTCGGGGGGGAACTATGGCTACACCTTC.

This clone was recorded once. V gene TRBV12-5 combines with J gene TRBJ1-1, with 10 nucleotides matching TRBD1. V lost 1 base, J lost 5 bases, and 10 bases stayed unmatched. The length of the CDR3 is 17 residues. The germline gives CDR1 LGHNT, CDR2 FRNRAP. The chain's CDR3 is CASGLGRGQGIGTEAFF. The CDR3, as DNA: TGTGCTAGTGGTTTGGGGAGGGGACAGGGGATAGGGACTGAAGCTTTCTTT.